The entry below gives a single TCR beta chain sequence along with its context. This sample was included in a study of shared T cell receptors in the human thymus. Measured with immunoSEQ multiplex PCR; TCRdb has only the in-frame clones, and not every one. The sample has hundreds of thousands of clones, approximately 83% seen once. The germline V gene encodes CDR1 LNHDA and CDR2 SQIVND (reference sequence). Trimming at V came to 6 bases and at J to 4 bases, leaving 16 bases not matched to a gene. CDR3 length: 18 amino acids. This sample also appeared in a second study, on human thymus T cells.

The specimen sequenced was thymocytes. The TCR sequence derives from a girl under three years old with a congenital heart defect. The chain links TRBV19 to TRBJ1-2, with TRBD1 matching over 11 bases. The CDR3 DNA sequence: TGTGCCAGTAGCATACACCGGGACAGGGGGGCCTTCGGCTATGGCTACACCTTC. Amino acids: CASSIHRDRGAFGYGYTF.